This entry features one T cell receptor (beta chain) sequence. A single count supports this clone. Its specific antigen is unknown. No quality values exist for individual bases; no much larger clone is one base distant. The CDR3 has 15 amino acids, counting the end cysteine and phenylalanine. Only the CDR3 DNA stays, 45 bases, in frame from base 1. The junction carries 15 bases between V and J, which are trimmed by 6 bases and 1 base respectively. Based on the germline V gene, the CDR1 and CDR2 sequences are SGHTA and FQGNSA. These data originate in a study of shared clonotypes between healthy human individuals (dated by TCRdb to about 2020). In the study overall: The cohort comprised two women and a few men aged 18 to 49 years. For each donor, CD4 naive and CD4 memory were each given three plates, CD8 naive was given two plates, and CD8 memory was given one plate. Blood TCR repertoires of about five healthy adults were deeply sequenced to estimate repertoire size and the extent of clonotype sharing between individuals. Different laboratories and diverse techniques were used to prepare libraries and sequence TCR repertoires, to increase sequencing depth and limit assay-specific biases. Between about 0.94 and 8.9 billion PBMCs per donor were obtained by leukapheresis. The investigation overall reported the following: Incomplete sequencing was indicated by rarefaction of sorted-subset datasets, despite the large sequencing depth. Larger estimated clonotype richness was generally found for naive subsets than for memory subsets. Compared with non-shared clonotypes, the clonotypes found in all four sorted-subset donors had higher generation probabilities. Sampling was restricted to blood, and TCR repertoires in tissues likely differ from the TCR repertoires found in blood. Across several donors, roughly 5.1% of naive CD4, roughly 3.5% of naive CD8, approximately 2.5% of memory CD4, and roughly 0.4% of memory CD8 clonotypes were shared. Pairwise subsampling indicated that sequencing depth was expected to affect the degree of clonotype sharing among donors. The genetic and exposure-history diversity represented was limited by the small number of donors.

Using the deep immunoSEQ assay, TCR CDR3 regions were amplified from genomic DNA by multiplex PCR. Extracted genomic DNA from each cell subset was spread evenly across all wells of several immunoSEQ 96-well plates, with each plate serving as a replicate. For sorted subsets, approximately 200 ng of genomic DNA, equivalent to 30,000 or so T cell genomes, went into each replicate PCR. Purified libraries were quantified with a Qubit 3.0 fluorometer, sized on a Bioanalyzer 2100, and re-quantified with the KAPA Library Quantification kit. Every immunoSEQ 96-well plate was sequenced on a dedicated single-read 150-cycle Illumina NextSeq 550 flow cell. In the source study's methods: Because only junctional sequences without quality scores were contained in the immunoSEQ output, filtering matching that applied to full-length reads could not be performed. Sequences were annotated with PyIR, a Python wrapper for IgBLAST v1.9, and V/J genes and CDR3 were assigned using IMGT germline references. Reads with weak V/J assignments (E-value above 1e-6), missing CDR3, stop codons, out-of-frame junctions, or ambiguous translated residues were removed. V3J clonotypes were defined by identical inferred V gene, J gene, and CDR3 amino acid sequence. Percentage overlap between repertoires was computed as shared unique clonotypes divided by the size of the smaller repertoire. RTK rarefaction, the Chao1 estimator, and Recon v2.1 estimates of unobserved clonotypes were used to assess repertoire richness. For all TCRbeta clonotypes obtained by the gDNA method from several donors, generation probabilities were computed with OLGA. This immuneACCESS table, as held by TCRdb, lists in-frame sequences with V and J called but not all clones. Of the missing ones, under half trace to an unresolved V gene in checked studies; the others have no known cause. Clonal size and the V and J genes are those of that table, whereas D and trimming came from the DNA. The sample table lists approximately 980,000 clones, about 80% of them with a count of one. Jointly, the top ten make up roughly 1.5% of the sample.

The donors were healthy, HIV-negative adults with no recently reported acute infections or vaccinations. All donors were Caucasian adults living in Nashville, Tennessee, USA. CD4+ T cells were enriched by magnetic negative selection; naive cells were then positively selected on CD45RA, and the negative fraction formed the memory subset. Blood was obtained by leukapheresis, after which PBMCs were separated by Ficoll-Histopaque density gradient centrifugation and cryopreserved in liquid nitrogen vapor phase. Purity and quantity of every magnetically sorted T cell population were checked by analytical flow cytometry. Genomic DNA was isolated from every sorted fraction and measured by UV absorbance on a Nanodrop 2000c.

The sequence is built from TRBV7-2 and TRBJ1-1, with the D gene uncertain. Sequenced sample: memory CD4+ T cells sorted from blood. In light of the paper, this sample's cell subset or site label describes: CD45RA-negative fraction. The sequence was collected from a man between 18 and 35 years old in good health. The CDR3 reads CASSSANQRNTEAFF. The DNA is as follows: TGTGCCAGCAGTTCCGCGAATCAGCGGAACACTGAAGCTTTCTTT.